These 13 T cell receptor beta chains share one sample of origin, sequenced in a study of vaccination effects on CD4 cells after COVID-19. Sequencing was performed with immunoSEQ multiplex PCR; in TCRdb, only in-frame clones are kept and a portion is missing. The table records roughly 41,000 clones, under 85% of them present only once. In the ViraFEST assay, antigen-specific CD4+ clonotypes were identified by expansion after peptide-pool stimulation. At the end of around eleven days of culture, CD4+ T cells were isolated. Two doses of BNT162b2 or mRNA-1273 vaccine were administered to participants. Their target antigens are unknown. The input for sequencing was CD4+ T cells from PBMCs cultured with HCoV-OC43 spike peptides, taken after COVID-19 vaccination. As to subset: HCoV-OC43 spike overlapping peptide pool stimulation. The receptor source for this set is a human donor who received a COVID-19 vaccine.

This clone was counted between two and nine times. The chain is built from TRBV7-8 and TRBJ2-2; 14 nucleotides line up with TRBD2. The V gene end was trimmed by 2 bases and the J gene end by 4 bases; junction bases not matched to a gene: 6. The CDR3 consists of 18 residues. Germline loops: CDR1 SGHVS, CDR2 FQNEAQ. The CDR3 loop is CASSLPTSGRAGTGELFF. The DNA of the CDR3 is TGTGCCAGCAGCTTACCGACTAGCGGGAGGGCAGGCACCGGGGAGCTGTTTTTT.

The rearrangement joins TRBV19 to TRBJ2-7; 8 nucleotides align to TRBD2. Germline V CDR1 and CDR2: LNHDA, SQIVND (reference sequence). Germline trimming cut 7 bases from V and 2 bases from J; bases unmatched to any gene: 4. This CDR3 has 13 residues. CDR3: CASKGSGTYEQYF. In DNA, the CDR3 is TGTGCCAGTAAAGGTAGCGGGACCTACGAGCAGTACTTC.

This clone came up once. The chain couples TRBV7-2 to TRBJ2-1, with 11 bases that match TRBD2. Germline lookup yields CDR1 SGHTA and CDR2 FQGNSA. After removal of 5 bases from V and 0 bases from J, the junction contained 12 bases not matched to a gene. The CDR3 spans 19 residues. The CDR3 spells CASSPQASGGLGSYNEQFF. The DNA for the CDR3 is TGTGCCAGCAGCCCCCAGGCTAGCGGGGGGCTTGGCTCCTACAATGAGCAGTTCTTC.

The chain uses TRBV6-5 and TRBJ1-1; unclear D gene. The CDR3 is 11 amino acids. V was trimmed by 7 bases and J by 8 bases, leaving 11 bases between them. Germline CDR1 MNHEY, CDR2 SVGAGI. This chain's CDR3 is CASTQLVEAFF. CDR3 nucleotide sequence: TGTGCCAGCACCCAACTGGTCGAAGCTTTCTTT.

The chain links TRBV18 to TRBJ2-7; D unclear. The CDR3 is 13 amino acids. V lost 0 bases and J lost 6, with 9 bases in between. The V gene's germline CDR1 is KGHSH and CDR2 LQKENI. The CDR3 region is CASSPPLGAEQYF. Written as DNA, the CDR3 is TGTGCCAGCTCACCACCGTTGGGTGCCGAGCAGTACTTC.

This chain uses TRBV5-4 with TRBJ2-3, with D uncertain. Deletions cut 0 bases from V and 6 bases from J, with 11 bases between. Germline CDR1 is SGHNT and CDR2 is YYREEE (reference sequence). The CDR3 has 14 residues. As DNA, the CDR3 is TGTGCCAGCAGCTTGGCTGGGGTGGGCGATACGCAGTATTTT. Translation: CASSLAGVGDTQYF. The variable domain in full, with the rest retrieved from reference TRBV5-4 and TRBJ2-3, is ETGVTQSPTHLIKTRGQQVTLRCSSQSGHNTVSWYQQALGQGPQFIFQYYREEENGRGNFPPRFSGLQFPNYSSELNVNALELDDSALYLCASSLAGVGDTQYFGPGTRLTVL.

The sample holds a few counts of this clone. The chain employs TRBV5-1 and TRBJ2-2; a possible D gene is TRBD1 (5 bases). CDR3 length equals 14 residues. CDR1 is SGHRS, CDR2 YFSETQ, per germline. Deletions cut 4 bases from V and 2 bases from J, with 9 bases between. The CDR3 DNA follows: TGCGCCAGCAGCCCTGACAGTAACACCGGGGAGCTGTTTTTT. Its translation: CASSPDSNTGELFF.

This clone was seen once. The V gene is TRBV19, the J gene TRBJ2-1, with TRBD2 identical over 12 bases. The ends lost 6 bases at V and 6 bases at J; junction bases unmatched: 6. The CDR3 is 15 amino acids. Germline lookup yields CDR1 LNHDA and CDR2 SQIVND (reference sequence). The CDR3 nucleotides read TGTGCCAGTAGACGATTGACTAGCGGGAGCAATGAGCAGTTCTTC. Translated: CASRRLTSGSNEQFF.

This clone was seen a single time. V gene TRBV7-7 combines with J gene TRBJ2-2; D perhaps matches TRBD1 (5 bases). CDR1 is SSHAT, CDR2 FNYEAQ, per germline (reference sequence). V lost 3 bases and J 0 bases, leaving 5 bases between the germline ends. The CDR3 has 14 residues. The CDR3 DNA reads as TGTGCCAGCAGCTTGACAGCGAACACCGGGGAGCTGTTTTTT. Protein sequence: CASSLTANTGELFF.

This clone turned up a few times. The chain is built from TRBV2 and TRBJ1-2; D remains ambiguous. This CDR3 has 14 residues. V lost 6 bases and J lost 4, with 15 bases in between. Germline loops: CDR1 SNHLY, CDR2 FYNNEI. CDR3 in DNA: TGTGCCAGCAGGGGCCGAGGACGGTTCTATGGCTACACCTTC. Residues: CASRGRGRFYGYTF.

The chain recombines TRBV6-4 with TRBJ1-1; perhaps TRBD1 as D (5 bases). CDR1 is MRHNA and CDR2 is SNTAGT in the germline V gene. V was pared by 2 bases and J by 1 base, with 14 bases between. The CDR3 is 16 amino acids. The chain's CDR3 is CASSDTWGSRNTEAFF. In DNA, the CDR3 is TGTGCCAGCAGTGACACTTGGGGGTCCAGGAACACTGAAGCTTTCTTT.

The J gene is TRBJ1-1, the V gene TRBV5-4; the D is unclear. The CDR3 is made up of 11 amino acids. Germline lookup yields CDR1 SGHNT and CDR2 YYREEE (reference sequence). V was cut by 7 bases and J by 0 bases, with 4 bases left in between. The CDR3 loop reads CASGVNTEAFF. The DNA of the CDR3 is TGTGCCAGCGGCGTGAACACTGAAGCTTTCTTT. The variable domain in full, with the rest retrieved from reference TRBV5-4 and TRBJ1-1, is ETGVTQSPTHLIKTRGQQVTLRCSSQSGHNTVSWYQQALGQGPQFIFQYYREEENGRGNFPPRFSGLQFPNYSSELNVNALELDDSALYLCASGVNTEAFFGQGTRLTVV.

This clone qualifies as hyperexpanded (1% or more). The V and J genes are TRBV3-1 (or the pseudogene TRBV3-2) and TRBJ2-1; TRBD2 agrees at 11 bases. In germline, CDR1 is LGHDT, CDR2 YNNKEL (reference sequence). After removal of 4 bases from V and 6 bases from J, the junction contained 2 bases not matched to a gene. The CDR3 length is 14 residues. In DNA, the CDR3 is TGTGCCAGCAGCCCACTAGCGGGAGTCAATGAGCAGTTCTTC. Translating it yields CASSPLAGVNEQFF.